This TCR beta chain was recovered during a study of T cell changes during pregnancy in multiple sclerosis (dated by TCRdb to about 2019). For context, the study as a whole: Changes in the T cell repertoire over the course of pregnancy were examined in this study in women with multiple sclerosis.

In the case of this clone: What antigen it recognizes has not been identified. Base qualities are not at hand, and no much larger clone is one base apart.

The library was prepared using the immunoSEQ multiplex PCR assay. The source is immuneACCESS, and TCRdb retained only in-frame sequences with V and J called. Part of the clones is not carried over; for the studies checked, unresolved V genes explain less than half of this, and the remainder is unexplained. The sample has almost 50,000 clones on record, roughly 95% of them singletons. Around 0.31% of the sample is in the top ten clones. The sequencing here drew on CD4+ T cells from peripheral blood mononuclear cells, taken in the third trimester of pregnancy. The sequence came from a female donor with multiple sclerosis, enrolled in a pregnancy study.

CDR3 region: CASSFDGGQFF. The DNA sequence is as follows: TGCGCCAGCAGCTTCGACGGAGGGCAGTTCTTC. The rearrangement combines TRBV5-1 with TRBJ2-1; the D gene is possibly TRBD2, with 5 bases matching. CDR1 SGHRS and CDR2 YFSETQ are derived from the germline V gene. Including cysteine and phenylalanine, the CDR3 has 11 amino acids. The entry retains the CDR3 DNA only, 33 bases that are in frame from base 1. Trimming at the junction amounts to 2 bases on V and 12 bases on J, and the germline ends lie 9 bases apart.